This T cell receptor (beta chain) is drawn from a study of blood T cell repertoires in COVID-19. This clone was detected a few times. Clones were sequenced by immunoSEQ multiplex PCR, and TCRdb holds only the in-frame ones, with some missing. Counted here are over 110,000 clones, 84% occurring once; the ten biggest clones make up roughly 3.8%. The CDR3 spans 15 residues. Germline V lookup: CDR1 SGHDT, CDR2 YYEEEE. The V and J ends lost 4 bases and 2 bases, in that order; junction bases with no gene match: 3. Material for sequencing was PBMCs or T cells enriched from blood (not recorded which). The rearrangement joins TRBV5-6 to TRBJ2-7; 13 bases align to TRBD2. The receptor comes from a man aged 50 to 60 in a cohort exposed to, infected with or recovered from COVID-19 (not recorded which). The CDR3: CASSQLAGGTYEQYF. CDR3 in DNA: TGTGCCAGCAGCCAACTAGCGGGGGGGACCTACGAGCAGTACTTC. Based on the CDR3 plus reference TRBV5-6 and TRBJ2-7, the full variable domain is DAGVTQSPTHLIKTRGQQVTLRCSPKSGHDTVSWYQQALGQGPQFIFQYYEEEERQRGNFPDRFSGHQFPNYSSELNVNALLLGDSALYLCASSQLAGGTYEQYFGPGTRLTVT.